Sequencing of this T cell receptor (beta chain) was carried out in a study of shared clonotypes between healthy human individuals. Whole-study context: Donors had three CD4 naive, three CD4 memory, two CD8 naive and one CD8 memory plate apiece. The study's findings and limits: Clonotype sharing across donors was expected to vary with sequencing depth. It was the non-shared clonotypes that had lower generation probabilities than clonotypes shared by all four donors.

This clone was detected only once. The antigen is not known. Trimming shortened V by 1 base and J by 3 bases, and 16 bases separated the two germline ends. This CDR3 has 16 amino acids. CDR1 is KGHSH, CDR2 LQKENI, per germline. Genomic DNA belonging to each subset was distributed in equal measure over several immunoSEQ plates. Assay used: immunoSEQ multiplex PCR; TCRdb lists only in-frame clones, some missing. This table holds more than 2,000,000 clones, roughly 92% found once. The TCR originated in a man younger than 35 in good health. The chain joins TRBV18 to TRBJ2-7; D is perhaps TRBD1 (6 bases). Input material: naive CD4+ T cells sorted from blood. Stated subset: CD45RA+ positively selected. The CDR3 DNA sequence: TGTGCCAGCTCACCACAGGACAGACTGAAAAACTACGAGCAGTACTTC. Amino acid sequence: CASSPQDRLKNYEQYF.